This TCR beta chain was recorded in a study of T cell repertoires in cytomegalovirus infection. Background on the study: Both a matching HLA type and CMV infection were indicated by public TCR beta signatures.

TCRdb itself ran the reads through MiXCR, one entry per CDR3 protein. The sample lists about 260,000 distinct CDR3 sequences, approximately 14% occurring once. V gave up 1 base and J gave up 11 bases; unmatched junction bases: 13. The germline V gene encodes CDR1 DFQATT and CDR2 SNEGSKA (reference sequence). This CDR3 is built from 14 residues. This clonotype showed up many times. Its antigen is as yet unknown. Study results and caveats: Carriers of CMV and the relevant HLA type were discriminated by public TCR beta frequency. HLA-C-restricted TCR beta clonotypes specific for CMV led the ex vivo response.

The chain is built from TRBV20-1 and TRBJ1-2, with TRBD1 matching 7 bases. The TCR was taken from a human donor in good health (CMV status not recorded). Some clones in this sample may be carry-over from other donors' samples. Input material: PBMCs. As DNA, the CDR3 is TGCAGTGCTAGAGGGTTGACAGGGATGGTAGGATACACCTTC. Amino acids: CSARGLTGMVGYTF.